Given below is one TCR beta chain in context. Its antigen is not identified. CDR1 is SGHKS and CDR2 is YYEKEE in the germline V gene (reference sequence). This CDR3 has 16 amino acids. V was trimmed by 3 bases and J by 6 bases, leaving 21 bases between them. Data came from immunoSEQ multiplex PCR; TCRdb stores just in-frame clones and leaves some out. Of more than 85,000 clones in the sample, just over 90% were seen once. The sample comes from a study of siplizumab effects on memory and regulatory T cells. Notes on the study in general: Contribution to the alloresponse seemed major for naive T cells, which also seemed more diverse than memory cells.

The clonotype originates from a human donor in good health. The specimen was CD4+ T cells sorted from blood. The chain has TRBV5-5 and TRBJ1-2; weak D call: TRBD1 (5 bases). CDR3 sequence reads: CASSSTLRAYFDGYTF. CDR3 nucleotides: TGTGCCAGCAGCTCCACTCTCAGGGCCTACTTCGATGGCTACACCTTC.